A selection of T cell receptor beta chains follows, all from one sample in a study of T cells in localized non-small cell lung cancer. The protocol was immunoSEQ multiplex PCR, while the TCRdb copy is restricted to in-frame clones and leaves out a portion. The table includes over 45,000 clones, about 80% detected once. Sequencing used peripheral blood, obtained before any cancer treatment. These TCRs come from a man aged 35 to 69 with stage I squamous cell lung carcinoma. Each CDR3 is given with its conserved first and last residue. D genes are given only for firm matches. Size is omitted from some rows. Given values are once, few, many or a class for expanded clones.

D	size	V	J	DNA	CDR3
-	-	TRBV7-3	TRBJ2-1	TGTGCCAGCAGCTTAACGGGGGGGCTCTATAAGAATGAGCAGTTCTTC	CASSLTGGLYKNEQFF
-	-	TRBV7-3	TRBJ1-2	TGTGCCAGCAATGAGGGGGTTGGCTATGGCTACACCTTC	CASNEGVGYGYTF
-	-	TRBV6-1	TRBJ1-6	TGTGCCAGCAGTGACGTGGGGACCTATAATTCACCCCTCCACTTT	CASSDVGTYNSPLHF
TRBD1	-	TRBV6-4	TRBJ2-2	TGTGCCAGCAGTGGGACAGGGGAAAACACCGGGGAGCTGTTTTTT	CASSGTGENTGELFF
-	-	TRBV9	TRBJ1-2	TGTGCCAGCAGCGTAGAGGCAGGGTATGGCTACACCTTC	CASSVEAGYGYTF
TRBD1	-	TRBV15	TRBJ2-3	TGTGCCACCAGCAGGGACAGGGTTATCCCCACAGATACGCAGTATTTT	CATSRDRVIPTDTQYF
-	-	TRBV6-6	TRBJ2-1	TGTGCCAGCATACGCCTCTCCCCCCCTGAGCAGTTCTTC	CASIRLSPPEQFF
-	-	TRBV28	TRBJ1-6	TGTGCCAGCAGGTCGCAGGGAGATTCACCCCTCCACTTT	CASRSQGDSPLHF
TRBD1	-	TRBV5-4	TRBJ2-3	TGTGCCAGCAGCTTAGGACAGGTCTACACAGATACGCAGTATTTT	CASSLGQVYTDTQYF
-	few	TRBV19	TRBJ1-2	TGTGCCAGTAGTCGGGGAACCCTTAACTATGGCTACACCTTC	CASSRGTLNYGYTF
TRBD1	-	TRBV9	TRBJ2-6	TGTGCCAGCAGCGTAGTACAGGGGGAAGGAGCTGGGGCCAACGTCCTGACTTTC	CASSVVQGEGAGANVLTF
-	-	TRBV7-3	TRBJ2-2	TGTGCCAGCAGCTTACGGGGCGTTGGAACCGGGGAGCTGTTTTTT	CASSLRGVGTGELFF
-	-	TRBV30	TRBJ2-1	TGTGCCTGGAGTCCCTATCCTAGGGGGGGCTACAATGAGCAGTTCTTC	CAWSPYPRGGYNEQFF
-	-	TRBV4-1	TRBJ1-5	TGCGCCAGCAGCCAAGAAAGGTCGGGGGGGTATAATCAGCCCCAGCATTTT	CASSQERSGGYNQPQHF
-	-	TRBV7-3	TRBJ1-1	TGTGCCAGCAGCTTAACAGGGGCAGGTTACACTGAAGCTTTCTTT	CASSLTGAGYTEAFF
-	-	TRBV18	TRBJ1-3	TGTGCCAGCTCACCGGGCCGGCCCTCTGGAAACACCATATATTTT	CASSPGRPSGNTIYF
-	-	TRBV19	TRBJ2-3	TGTGCCAGTAGTCGTTCAGATACGCAGTATTTT	CASSRSDTQYF
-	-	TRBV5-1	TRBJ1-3	TGCGCCAGCAGCTTCGACAGGGGAAACACCATATATTTT	CASSFDRGNTIYF
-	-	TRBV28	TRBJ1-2	TGTGCCAGCAGTTTGCAAGGGGGCTATGGCTACACCTTC	CASSLQGGYGYTF
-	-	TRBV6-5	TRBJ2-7	TGTGCCAGCAGACCGGGACGGGGGTCCTACGAGCAGTACTTC	CASRPGRGSYEQYF
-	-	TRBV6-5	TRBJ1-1	TGTGCCAGCAGTTACAGGGGGGACACTGAAGCTTTCTTT	CASSYRGDTEAFF
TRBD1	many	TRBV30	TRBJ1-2	TGTGCCTGGAGTGTTTTACGGACAGGAGGCTTAAGCTACACCTTC	CAWSVLRTGGLSYTF
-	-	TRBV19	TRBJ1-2	TGTGCCAGTAGTATCCAACGGAACTATGGCTACACCTTC	CASSIQRNYGYTF
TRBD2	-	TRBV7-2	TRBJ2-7	TGTGCCAGCAGCTATAGCGGGGGGGCCTACGAGCAGTACTTC	CASSYSGGAYEQYF
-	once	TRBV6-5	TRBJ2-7	TGTGCCAGCAGCCGTGGGTTGGGGAACGAGCAGTACTTC	CASSRGLGNEQYF
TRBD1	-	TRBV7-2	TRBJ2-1	TGTGCCAGCAGCCGCCCCCCGGGACAGGGAAACTACAATGAGCAGTTCTTC	CASSRPPGQGNYNEQFF
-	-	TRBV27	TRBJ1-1	TGTGCCAGCAGGACCGGTGACACTGAAGCTTTCTTT	CASRTGDTEAFF
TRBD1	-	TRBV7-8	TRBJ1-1	TGTGCCAGCAGCCCCCGGACAGGGTGGATGACTTCAATGAACACTGAAGCTTTCTTT	CASSPRTGWMTSMNTEAFF
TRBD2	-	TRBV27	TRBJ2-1	TGTGCCAGCAGCTGGGGAGCGGGGCCGGGATTACACGAGCAGTTCTTC	CASSWGAGPGLHEQFF
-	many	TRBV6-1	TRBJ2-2	TGTGCCAGCAGTGAGGTGGATGGGACCGGGGAGCTGTTTTTT	CASSEVDGTGELFF
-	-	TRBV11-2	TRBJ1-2	TGTGCCAGCAGCTTATACGGAGACTATGGCTACACCTTC	CASSLYGDYGYTF
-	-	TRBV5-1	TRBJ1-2	TGCGCCAGCAGCTCCCAAATGGCGTATGGCTACACCTTC	CASSSQMAYGYTF
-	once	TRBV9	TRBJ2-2	TGTGCCAGCAGCCCTCAGGGCACCGGGGAGCTGTTTTTT	CASSPQGTGELFF
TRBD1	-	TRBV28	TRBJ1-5	TGTGCCAGCAGTAGGGGGCCGGGCAATCAGCCCCAGCATTTT	CASSRGPGNQPQHF
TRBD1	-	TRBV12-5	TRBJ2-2	TGTGCTAGTGGTCCCCGGGCAGGGGGAAGCGGGGAGCTGTTTTTT	CASGPRAGGSGELFF
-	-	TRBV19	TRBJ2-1	TGTGCCAGTAGCTACAGAAGCTCCTACAATGAGCAGTTCTTC	CASSYRSSYNEQFF
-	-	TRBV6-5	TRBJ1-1	TGTGCCAGCAGTCTTCAACCGTACACTGAAGCTTTCTTT	CASSLQPYTEAFF
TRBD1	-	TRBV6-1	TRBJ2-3	TGTGCCAGCAGTGAAAGTTGGACAGGGACGCAGTATTTT	CASSESWTGTQYF
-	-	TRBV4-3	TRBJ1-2	TGCGCCAGCAGCAAAAGCTCAGATCCTTTTAACTATGGCTACACCTTC	CASSKSSDPFNYGYTF
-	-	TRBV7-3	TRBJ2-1	TGTGCCAGCAGCTTACAGGGGTTGGATGAGCAGTTCTTC	CASSLQGLDEQFF
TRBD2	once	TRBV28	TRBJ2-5	TGTGCCAGCAGTTTATTCCCTCGAGCTAGCGGGGGGGTTGAGTACCAAGAGACCCAGTACTTC	CASSLFPRASGGVEYQETQYF
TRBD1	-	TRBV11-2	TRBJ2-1	TGTGCCAGCAGCTTAGGGCAGGGGGTGCTCCCTGAGCAGTTCTTC	CASSLGQGVLPEQFF
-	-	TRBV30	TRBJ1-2	TGTGCCTGGAGTGATGGCAGGGGTAACTATGGCTACACCTTC	CAWSDGRGNYGYTF
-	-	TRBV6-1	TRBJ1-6	TGTGCCAGCAGTGAGCAGAGGGGGGAAAATTCACCCCTCCACTTT	CASSEQRGENSPLHF
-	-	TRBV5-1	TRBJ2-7	TGCGCCAGCAGCCTCCGGGTGGACAGCTCCTACGAGCAGTACTTC	CASSLRVDSSYEQYF
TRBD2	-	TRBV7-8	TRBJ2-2	TGTGCCAGCAGCTTAGATAGCGGGGGTCACACCGGGGAGCTGTTTTTT	CASSLDSGGHTGELFF
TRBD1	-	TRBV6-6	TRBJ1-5	TGTGCCAGCAGTGGACAGGGGCAAAGACAGCCCCAGCATTTT	CASSGQGQRQPQHF